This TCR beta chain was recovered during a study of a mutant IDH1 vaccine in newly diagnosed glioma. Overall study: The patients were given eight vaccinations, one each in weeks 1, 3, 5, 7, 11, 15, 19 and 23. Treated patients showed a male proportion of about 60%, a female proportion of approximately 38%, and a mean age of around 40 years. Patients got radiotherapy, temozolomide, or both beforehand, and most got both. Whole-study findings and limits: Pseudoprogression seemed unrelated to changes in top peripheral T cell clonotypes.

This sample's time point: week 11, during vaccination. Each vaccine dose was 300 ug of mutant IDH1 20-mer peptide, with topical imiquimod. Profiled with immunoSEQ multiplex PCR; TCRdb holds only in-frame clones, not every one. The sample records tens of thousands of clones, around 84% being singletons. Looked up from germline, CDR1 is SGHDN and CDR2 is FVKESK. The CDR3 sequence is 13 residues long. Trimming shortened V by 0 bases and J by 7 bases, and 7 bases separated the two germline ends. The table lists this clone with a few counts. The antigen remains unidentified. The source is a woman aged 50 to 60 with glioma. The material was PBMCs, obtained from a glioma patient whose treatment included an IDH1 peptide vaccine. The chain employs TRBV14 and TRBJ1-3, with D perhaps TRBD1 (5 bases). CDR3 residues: CASSQDGGNTIYF. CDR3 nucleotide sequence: TGTGCCAGCAGCCAAGATGGGGGGAACACCATATATTTT.